The T cell receptor beta chain described here comes from a study of tumor-infiltrating lymphocytes in localized non-small cell lung cancer. The wider study: Some samples were collected after neoadjuvant chemotherapy; smokers, never-smokers and several histologies were included. Overall study findings and caveats: Tumor T-cell fraction was not associated with recurrence-free survival. Immunotypes IM1 and IM2 had similar TCR-derived T-cell fractions.

V gave up 6 bases and J gave up 1 base, with 13 bases separating them. The CDR3 sequence is 14 residues long. Germline-derived CDR1 and CDR2 are SQVTM and ANQGSEA. Worth noting for this clone: Its cognate antigen is unknown.

Assay: immunoSEQ multiplex PCR; the TCRdb copy retains only in-frame clones and omits some. Seen here are about 14,000 clones, more than 65% observed once, and the top ten hold approximately 4%. This receptor was taken from a human donor with non-small cell lung cancer. The gene calls are TRBV29-1 and TRBJ1-5; D is possibly TRBD1 (6 bases). Sequencing was carried out using lung tumor tissue. The CDR3 region is CSVRQEESNQPQHF. The CDR3 DNA is TGCAGCGTCAGACAGGAAGAAAGCAATCAGCCCCAGCATTTT.